The present TCR beta chain was sequenced within a study of lymphopenia after photon versus proton radiotherapy. Sequencing used immunoSEQ multiplex PCR; TCRdb keeps in-frame clones, though not all of them. The sample has approximately 2,100 clones, around 78% seen once. CDR1 is SGDLS and CDR2 is YYNGEE in the germline V gene. The CDR3 loop spans 15 amino acids. V dropped 2 bases and J dropped 4 bases, with 14 bases sitting between them. The rearrangement uses TRBV9 and TRBJ2-3; D remains unclear. The source is a man older than 75 with cholangiocarcinoma. The sample here was peripheral blood, taken from a patient treated with photon-based radiotherapy. The DNA for the CDR3 is TGTGCCAGCAGCGTGGGAAGGGCTCCGGCAGATACGCAGTATTTT. Amino acids: CASSVGRAPADTQYF.